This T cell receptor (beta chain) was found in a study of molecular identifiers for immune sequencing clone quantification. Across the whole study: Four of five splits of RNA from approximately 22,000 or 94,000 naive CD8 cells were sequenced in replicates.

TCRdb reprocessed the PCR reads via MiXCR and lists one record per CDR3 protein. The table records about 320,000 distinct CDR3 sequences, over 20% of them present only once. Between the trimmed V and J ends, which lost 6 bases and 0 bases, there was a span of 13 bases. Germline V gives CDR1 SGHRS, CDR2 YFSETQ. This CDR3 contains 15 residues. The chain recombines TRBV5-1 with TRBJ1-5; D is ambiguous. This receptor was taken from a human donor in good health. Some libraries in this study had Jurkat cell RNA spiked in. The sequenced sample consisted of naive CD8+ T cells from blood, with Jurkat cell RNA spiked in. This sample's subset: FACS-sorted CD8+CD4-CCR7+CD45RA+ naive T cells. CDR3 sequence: CASKDLPTSNQPQHF. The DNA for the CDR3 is TGCGCCAGCAAGGACCTTCCGACTAGCAATCAGCCCCAGCATTTT.